This T cell receptor beta chain is from a study of T cells after yellow fever vaccination. Whole-study results and caveats: Booster samples showed a return of most primary-vaccination clones (around 95% CD4, about 88% CD8). One caveat is that FACS-sorted repertoires could contain abundant clonotypes contaminating from the bulk population.

The V and J ends lost 1 base and 8 bases respectively, with 11 bases between them. Per germline, CDR1 LGHDT and CDR2 YNNKEL (reference sequence). The CDR3 covers 13 residues. This clonotype has ten or more counts. Its matching antigen is unknown. TCRdb re-analysed the 5' RACE reads in MiXCR, keeping a single row per CDR3 protein. The sample lists under 150,000 distinct CDR3 sequences, 7% to 9% occurring once. Sequencing was performed on CD4+ T cells sorted from PBMCs, taken 5 days after the yellow fever booster vaccination. The receptor was isolated from a young man who received the YFV17D yellow fever vaccine. V and J are TRBV3-1 and TRBJ2-5, with D possibly TRBD1 on 6 matching bases. The CDR3: CASSQATGGTQYF. The CDR3 bases are TGTGCCAGCAGCCAAGCGACAGGCGGAACCCAGTACTTC.